This T cell receptor (beta chain) was identified during a study of blood T cell repertoires in COVID-19. Assay: immunoSEQ multiplex PCR; the TCRdb copy retains only in-frame clones and omits some. The top ten clones hold roughly 10% of a sample with approximately 390,000 clones, around 87% of them seen once. The table lists this clone with a count of one. Germline CDR1 and CDR2: SGHTS and YDEGEE. The CDR3 totals 15 residues. V was clipped by 1 base and J by 5 bases, with 15 bases between them. Sequencing was performed on PBMCs or T cells enriched from blood (not recorded which). This rearrangement joins TRBV5-8 to TRBJ1-1; D is unclear. This clonotype originated in a woman aged 45-60 years who had recovered from COVID-19. The CDR3 DNA reads TGTGCCAGCAGCTTGCCTTGGTTGGAGGGAACTGAAGCTTTCTTT. Translating it yields CASSLPWLEGTEAFF.